These T cell receptor beta chains were read from a single sample in a study of cytomegalovirus exposure and HLA in healthy donors. Clones were read by immunoSEQ multiplex PCR, and TCRdb kept only the in-frame ones, dropping some. This repertoire comprises roughly 120,000 clones; its ten largest clones make up 2% to 2.5%. The sequenced sample consisted of PBMCs. These receptors were obtained from a man aged 40-49 years in good health and CMV-seronegative. CDR3s include the opening cysteine and the closing phenylalanine or tryptophan. Each record gives: V gene, J gene, D gene, CDR3 protein, CDR3 DNA. D genes are given only for firm matches.

v_gene: TRBV11-3; j_gene: TRBJ2-2; d_gene: TRBD1; CDR3aa: CASSLAGGITGELFF; CDR3nt: TGTGCCAGCAGCTTGGCAGGGGGCATCACCGGGGAGCTGTTTTTT
v_gene: TRBV29-1; j_gene: TRBJ2-2; d_gene: TRBD2; CDR3aa: CSVEGLPTGELFF; CDR3nt: TGCAGCGTTGAGGGACTACCCACCGGGGAGCTGTTTTTT
v_gene: TRBV28; j_gene: TRBJ2-1; d_gene: TRBD2; CDR3aa: CASSSRIPGRYNEQFF; CDR3nt: TGTGCCAGCAGTTCTCGGATCCCCGGGAGGTACAATGAGCAGTTCTTC
v_gene: TRBV5-1; j_gene: TRBJ1-2; d_gene: TRBD1; CDR3aa: CASSSTGGDGYTF; CDR3nt: TGCGCCAGCAGCTCCACAGGGGGGGATGGCTACACCTTC
v_gene: TRBV10-3; j_gene: TRBJ1-2; d_gene: -; CDR3aa: CAISESTGYTF; CDR3nt: TGTGCCATCAGTGAGTCGACAGGTTACACCTTC
v_gene: TRBV19; j_gene: TRBJ2-4; d_gene: TRBD2; CDR3aa: CASSIWASGGKNIQYF; CDR3nt: TGTGCCAGTAGTATATGGGCTAGCGGAGGCAAAAACATTCAGTACTTC
v_gene: TRBV11-2; j_gene: TRBJ2-6; d_gene: -; CDR3aa: CASSFTGAGANVLTF; CDR3nt: TGTGCCAGCAGCTTTACGGGTGCTGGGGCCAACGTCCTGACTTTC
v_gene: TRBV6-5; j_gene: TRBJ2-2; d_gene: TRBD1; CDR3aa: CASSGNRGRAGELFF; CDR3nt: TGTGCCAGCAGTGGGAACAGGGGGCGGGCCGGGGAGCTGTTTTTT
v_gene: TRBV11-3; j_gene: TRBJ1-2; d_gene: TRBD1; CDR3aa: CASSFSGGTGVGYGYTF; CDR3nt: TGTGCCAGCAGCTTTTCTGGTGGGACAGGGGTAGGCTATGGCTACACCTTC
v_gene: TRBV19; j_gene: TRBJ2-2; d_gene: TRBD1; CDR3aa: CASKGTGFTGELFF; CDR3nt: TGTGCCAGTAAAGGGACAGGGTTCACCGGGGAGCTGTTTTTT
v_gene: TRBV6-5; j_gene: TRBJ2-3; d_gene: -; CDR3aa: CASSPGDTQYF; CDR3nt: TGTGCCAGCAGCCCAGGGGATACGCAGTATTTT
v_gene: TRBV2; j_gene: TRBJ1-2; d_gene: -; CDR3aa: CASSEELSYTF; CDR3nt: TGTGCCAGCAGTGAAGAGCTCAGCTACACCTTC
v_gene: TRBV6-5; j_gene: TRBJ1-5; d_gene: TRBD1; CDR3aa: CASSGLTGVGQPQHF; CDR3nt: TGTGCCAGCAGCGGCCTAACAGGGGTAGGTCAGCCCCAGCATTTT
v_gene: TRBV11-2; j_gene: TRBJ2-5; d_gene: -; CDR3aa: CASSLLLGEETQYF; CDR3nt: TGTGCCAGCAGCTTATTACTCGGGGAAGAGACCCAGTACTTC
v_gene: TRBV9; j_gene: TRBJ1-1; d_gene: -; CDR3aa: CASSARGWGLNTEAFF; CDR3nt: TGTGCCAGCAGCGCTCGGGGGTGGGGGTTGAACACTGAAGCTTTCTTT
v_gene: TRBV2; j_gene: TRBJ2-2; d_gene: -; CDR3aa: CASKGQGNTGELFF; CDR3nt: TGTGCCAGCAAAGGTCAGGGAAACACCGGGGAGCTGTTTTTT
v_gene: TRBV2; j_gene: TRBJ2-3; d_gene: -; CDR3aa: CASISADTQYF; CDR3nt: TGTGCCAGCATAAGCGCCGATACGCAGTATTTT
v_gene: TRBV30; j_gene: TRBJ1-1; d_gene: -; CDR3aa: CAWRREINTEAFF; CDR3nt: TGTGCCTGGAGGAGGGAAATAAACACTGAAGCTTTCTTT
v_gene: TRBV25-1; j_gene: TRBJ1-1; d_gene: -; CDR3aa: CASSELDPKSDEAFF; CDR3nt: TGTGCCAGCAGTGAATTAGACCCGAAAAGCGATGAAGCTTTCTTT
v_gene: TRBV18; j_gene: TRBJ1-4; d_gene: TRBD1; CDR3aa: CASSPHRGLDEKLFF; CDR3nt: TGTGCCAGCTCACCACACAGGGGGTTGGATGAAAAACTGTTTTTT
v_gene: TRBV7-8; j_gene: TRBJ2-5; d_gene: -; CDR3aa: CASSFRYSAGQETQYF; CDR3nt: TGTGCCAGCAGCTTTCGCTACTCCGCGGGCCAAGAGACCCAGTACTTC
v_gene: TRBV23-1; j_gene: TRBJ1-2; d_gene: -; CDR3aa: CASSQSPEDYGYTF; CDR3nt: TGCGCCAGCAGTCAATCTCCAGAAGACTATGGCTACACCTTC
v_gene: TRBV30; j_gene: TRBJ1-1; d_gene: -; CDR3aa: CASGGLDTEAFF; CDR3nt: TGTGCCTCGGGGGGGCTTGACACTGAAGCTTTCTTT
v_gene: TRBV29-1; j_gene: TRBJ2-5; d_gene: TRBD2; CDR3aa: CSVGGLASETQYF; CDR3nt: TGCAGCGTCGGGGGACTAGCATCCGAGACCCAGTACTTC
v_gene: TRBV6-6; j_gene: TRBJ2-7; d_gene: -; CDR3aa: CASKQGYSYEQYF; CDR3nt: TGTGCCAGCAAGCAGGGATACTCCTACGAGCAGTACTTC
v_gene: TRBV11-2; j_gene: TRBJ2-2; d_gene: TRBD2; CDR3aa: CASSPGSGTLTTGELFF; CDR3nt: TGTGCCAGCAGCCCGGGAAGCGGGACGCTCACCACCGGGGAGCTGTTTTTT
v_gene: TRBV11-3; j_gene: TRBJ2-5; d_gene: -; CDR3aa: CASSLKPETQYF; CDR3nt: TGTGCCAGCAGCTTAAAGCCAGAGACCCAGTACTTC
v_gene: TRBV2; j_gene: TRBJ2-4; d_gene: -; CDR3aa: CASTPRDSLNIQYF; CDR3nt: TGTGCCAGCACTCCTCGGGACTCCTTGAACATTCAGTACTTC
v_gene: TRBV11-3; j_gene: TRBJ2-7; d_gene: TRBD1; CDR3aa: CASSLGAWGQATYEQYF; CDR3nt: TGTGCCAGCAGCTTAGGGGCATGGGGACAGGCGACCTACGAGCAGTACTTC
v_gene: TRBV6-5; j_gene: TRBJ2-7; d_gene: -; CDR3aa: CASRTAGAYEQYF; CDR3nt: TGTGCCAGCAGAACCGCAGGGGCTTACGAGCAGTACTTC
v_gene: TRBV5-8; j_gene: TRBJ2-7; d_gene: TRBD2; CDR3aa: CASSLRTRGSYEQYF; CDR3nt: TGTGCCAGCAGCCTCCGGACACGCGGGAGCTACGAGCAGTACTTC
v_gene: TRBV4-2; j_gene: TRBJ2-1; d_gene: -; CDR3aa: CASSQPYLGHNEQFF; CDR3nt: TGTGCCAGCAGCCAACCCTACCTGGGCCACAATGAGCAGTTCTTC
v_gene: TRBV5-4; j_gene: TRBJ2-3; d_gene: -; CDR3aa: CASSFRAASTDTQYF; CDR3nt: TGTGCCAGCAGCTTTCGCGCGGCTAGCACAGATACGCAGTATTTT
v_gene: TRBV7-8; j_gene: TRBJ2-3; d_gene: -; CDR3aa: CASSRGLDLSTDTQYF; CDR3nt: TGTGCCAGCAGCCGTGGACTGGATCTTAGCACAGATACGCAGTATTTT
v_gene: TRBV5-6; j_gene: TRBJ2-7; d_gene: -; CDR3aa: CASSFTRDSSYEQYF; CDR3nt: TGTGCCAGCAGCTTTACGCGGGACAGTTCCTACGAGCAGTACTTC
v_gene: TRBV5-1; j_gene: TRBJ2-5; d_gene: -; CDR3aa: CASSFGTGGREETQYF; CDR3nt: TGCGCCAGCAGCTTTGGCACAGGCGGCCGGGAGGAGACCCAGTACTTC
v_gene: TRBV29-1; j_gene: TRBJ2-7; d_gene: TRBD2; CDR3aa: CSVDVENSGTDGRSYEQYF; CDR3nt: TGCAGCGTTGATGTAGAGAATAGCGGGACTGATGGACGCTCCTACGAGCAGTACTTC
v_gene: TRBV11-2; j_gene: TRBJ2-7; d_gene: -; CDR3aa: CASSLDVRVGEQYF; CDR3nt: TGTGCCAGCAGCTTAGATGTGCGGGTGGGCGAGCAGTACTTC
v_gene: TRBV19; j_gene: TRBJ1-1; d_gene: -; CDR3aa: CASKDRGRSEAFF; CDR3nt: TGTGCCAGTAAGGATCGGGGGAGAAGTGAAGCTTTCTTT
v_gene: TRBV5-8; j_gene: TRBJ1-4; d_gene: TRBD1; CDR3aa: CASSLAGRGQEKLFF; CDR3nt: TGTGCCAGCAGCTTGGCCGGCAGGGGGCAAGAAAAACTGTTTTTT
v_gene: TRBV6-1; j_gene: TRBJ2-5; d_gene: TRBD2; CDR3aa: CASSEGTAGKTSGKRGTQYF; CDR3nt: TGTGCCAGCAGTGAAGGCACCGCGGGGAAGACCAGCGGGAAGAGAGGGACCCAGTACTTC
v_gene: TRBV7-2; j_gene: TRBJ1-5; d_gene: TRBD1; CDR3aa: CASSMDFGTGINQPQHF; CDR3nt: TGTGCCAGCAGCATGGACTTCGGGACAGGGATAAATCAGCCCCAGCATTTT
v_gene: TRBV19; j_gene: TRBJ2-1; d_gene: TRBD2; CDR3aa: CASNPGLAGGRIHEQFF; CDR3nt: TGTGCCAGTAATCCGGGACTAGCGGGAGGTCGTATTCATGAGCAGTTCTTC
v_gene: TRBV6-1; j_gene: TRBJ2-2; d_gene: -; CDR3aa: CASGRNTGELFF; CDR3nt: TGTGCCAGCGGGAGAAACACCGGGGAGCTGTTTTTT
v_gene: TRBV6-5; j_gene: TRBJ1-3; d_gene: -; CDR3aa: CASSYFGGAGNTIYF; CDR3nt: TGTGCCAGCAGTTACTTCGGCGGCGCTGGAAACACCATATATTTT
v_gene: TRBV7-9; j_gene: TRBJ1-4; d_gene: TRBD1; CDR3aa: CASSPTGSFEKLFF; CDR3nt: TGTGCCAGCAGCCCGACAGGGTCGTTTGAAAAACTGTTTTTT
v_gene: TRBV5-6; j_gene: TRBJ2-7; d_gene: TRBD1; CDR3aa: CASSFGTEGAYEQYF; CDR3nt: TGTGCCAGCAGCTTCGGAACCGAGGGGGCGTACGAGCAGTACTTC
v_gene: TRBV5-4; j_gene: TRBJ1-5; d_gene: TRBD1; CDR3aa: CASSPGTGGNQPQHF; CDR3nt: TGTGCCAGCAGCCCAGGGACAGGGGGCAACCAGCCCCAGCATTTT